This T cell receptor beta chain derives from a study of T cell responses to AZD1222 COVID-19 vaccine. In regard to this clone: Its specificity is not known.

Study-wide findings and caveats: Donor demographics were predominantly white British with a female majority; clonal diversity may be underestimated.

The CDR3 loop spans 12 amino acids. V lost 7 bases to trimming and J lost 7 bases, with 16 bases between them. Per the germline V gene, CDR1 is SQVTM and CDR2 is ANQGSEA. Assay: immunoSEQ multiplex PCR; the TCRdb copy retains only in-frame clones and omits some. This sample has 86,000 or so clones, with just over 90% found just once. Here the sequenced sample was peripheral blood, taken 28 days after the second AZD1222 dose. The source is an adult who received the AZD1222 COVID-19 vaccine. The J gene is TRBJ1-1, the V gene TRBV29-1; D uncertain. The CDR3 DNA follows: TGCAGCGGGGAGGGCATTCGAGATGAAGCTTTCTTT. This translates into CSGEGIRDEAFF. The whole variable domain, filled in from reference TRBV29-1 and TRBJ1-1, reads SAVISQKPSRDICQRGTSLTIQCQVDSQVTMMFWYRQQPGQSLTLIATANQGSEATYESGFVIDKFPISRPNLTFSTLTVSNMSPEDSSIYLCSGEGIRDEAFFGQGTRLTVV.